These T cell receptor beta chains were read from a single sample in a study of blood T cell repertoires in COVID-19. Produced via immunoSEQ multiplex PCR; TCRdb's table is partial and in-frame only. This repertoire shows about 220,000 clones, about 80% found once; its top ten account for approximately 2.5%. The source material was peripheral blood. Receptors were obtained from a woman aged 55-70 years with acute or convalescent COVID-19. The CDR3 runs from the conserved cysteine through the conserved F or W. The D gene is left open where the match is weak. The size of a clone is reported for some rows only, either as once, few or many, or as a class for expanded clones.

D gene: -
J gene: TRBJ1-1
V gene: TRBV3-1/TRBV3-2
clone size: few
CDR3 protein: CASSQQSEAFF
CDR3 DNA: TGTGCCAGCAGCCAACAGTCTGAAGCTTTCTTT

D gene: -
J gene: TRBJ1-2
V gene: TRBV5-4
clone size: once
CDR3 protein: CASSLGTSGYTF
CDR3 DNA: TGTGCCAGCAGCTTGGGGACAAGTGGCTACACCTTC

D gene: TRBD2
J gene: TRBJ2-3
V gene: TRBV5-4
clone size: -
CDR3 protein: CASSLRLAGAKLTDTQYF
CDR3 DNA: TGTGCCAGCAGCTTACGACTAGCGGGGGCCAAACTCACAGATACGCAGTATTTT

D gene: -
J gene: TRBJ1-6
V gene: TRBV5-1
clone size: -
CDR3 protein: CASSPTGRVTDSPLHF
CDR3 DNA: TGCGCCAGCAGCCCGACGGGCAGGGTTACGGATTCACCCCTCCACTTT

D gene: -
J gene: TRBJ1-1
V gene: TRBV14
clone size: -
CDR3 protein: CASSRDRDTRSEAFF
CDR3 DNA: TGTGCCAGCAGCCGAGACCGGGACACTAGGTCTGAAGCTTTCTTT

D gene: TRBD1
J gene: TRBJ2-7
V gene: TRBV3-1/TRBV3-2
clone size: -
CDR3 protein: CASSEWTGSYEQYF
CDR3 DNA: TGTGCCAGCAGCGAGTGGACAGGATCCTACGAGCAGTACTTC

D gene: -
J gene: TRBJ2-1
V gene: TRBV5-6
clone size: -
CDR3 protein: CASSLLSYGGNEQFF
CDR3 DNA: TGTGCCAGCAGCTTGCTCTCCTACGGGGGCAATGAGCAGTTCTTC

D gene: TRBD1
J gene: TRBJ1-2
V gene: TRBV3-1/TRBV3-2
clone size: -
CDR3 protein: CASSQGQGSGYGYTF
CDR3 DNA: TGTGCCAGCAGCCAGGGACAGGGCTCTGGCTATGGCTACACCTTC

D gene: -
J gene: TRBJ1-1
V gene: TRBV12-3/TRBV12-4
clone size: -
CDR3 protein: CASSLRGGEAFF
CDR3 DNA: TGTGCCAGCTCACTGAGGGGGGGGGAAGCTTTCTTT

D gene: -
J gene: TRBJ1-1
V gene: TRBV5-1
clone size: -
CDR3 protein: CASSLGLGEYTEAFF
CDR3 DNA: TGCGCCAGCAGCTTGGGTCTGGGAGAGTACACTGAAGCTTTCTTT

D gene: TRBD2
J gene: TRBJ2-5
V gene: TRBV2
clone size: once
CDR3 protein: CASRGGGVPSETQYF
CDR3 DNA: TGTGCCAGCAGGGGCGGGGGGGTCCCTTCAGAGACCCAGTACTTC

D gene: -
J gene: TRBJ2-1
V gene: TRBV4-2
clone size: -
CDR3 protein: CASSQDGRSYNEQFF
CDR3 DNA: TGTGCCAGCAGCCAAGATGGTAGATCCTACAATGAGCAGTTCTTC

D gene: -
J gene: TRBJ1-1
V gene: TRBV19
clone size: once
CDR3 protein: CASAPGNTEAFF
CDR3 DNA: TGTGCCAGTGCACCGGGGAACACTGAAGCTTTCTTT

D gene: -
J gene: TRBJ1-1
V gene: TRBV10-3
clone size: few
CDR3 protein: CAISVSGGDTEAFF
CDR3 DNA: TGTGCCATCAGTGTCTCGGGGGGGGACACTGAAGCTTTCTTT

D gene: -
J gene: TRBJ2-7
V gene: TRBV24-1
clone size: -
CDR3 protein: CASYTLYEQYF
CDR3 DNA: TGTGCCTCATACACGTTGTACGAGCAGTACTTC

D gene: -
J gene: TRBJ2-7
V gene: TRBV19
clone size: -
CDR3 protein: CASSIGQGYEQYF
CDR3 DNA: TGTGCCAGTAGTATTGGGCAGGGTTACGAGCAGTACTTC

D gene: -
J gene: TRBJ1-2
V gene: TRBV7-2
clone size: -
CDR3 protein: CASSSTTYLGYTF
CDR3 DNA: TGTGCCAGCAGCTCAACTACTTATTTAGGCTACACCTTC

D gene: TRBD1
J gene: TRBJ1-2
V gene: TRBV5-8
clone size: -
CDR3 protein: CASSLAGTVYGYTF
CDR3 DNA: TGTGCCAGCAGCTTGGCCGGGACAGTTTATGGCTACACCTTC

D gene: -
J gene: TRBJ2-3
V gene: TRBV7-9
clone size: -
CDR3 protein: CASSPTSVPDTQYF
CDR3 DNA: TGTGCCAGCAGCCCCACATCAGTCCCAGATACGCAGTATTTT

D gene: -
J gene: TRBJ1-5
V gene: TRBV19
clone size: -
CDR3 protein: CASTGYGQPQHF
CDR3 DNA: TGTGCCAGTACAGGGTACGGTCAGCCCCAGCATTTT

D gene: TRBD2
J gene: TRBJ2-3
V gene: TRBV5-4
clone size: -
CDR3 protein: CASSFPSGGARTDTQYF
CDR3 DNA: TGTGCCAGCAGCTTTCCTAGCGGGGGGGCCCGTACAGATACGCAGTATTTT

D gene: -
J gene: TRBJ1-1
V gene: TRBV19
clone size: -
CDR3 protein: CASSRELEEAFF
CDR3 DNA: TGTGCCAGTAGTCGCGAATTAGAAGAAGCTTTCTTT

D gene: TRBD1
J gene: TRBJ1-1
V gene: TRBV6-5
clone size: -
CDR3 protein: CATARQGYTEAFF
CDR3 DNA: TGTGCCACCGCCCGACAGGGATACACTGAAGCTTTCTTT

D gene: -
J gene: TRBJ1-2
V gene: TRBV2
clone size: -
CDR3 protein: CASKMTDYGYTF
CDR3 DNA: TGTGCCAGCAAGATGACAGACTATGGCTACACCTTC

D gene: -
J gene: TRBJ1-5
V gene: TRBV5-8
clone size: -
CDR3 protein: CASSWRANQPQHF
CDR3 DNA: TGTGCCAGCAGCTGGAGGGCCAATCAGCCCCAGCATTTT

D gene: TRBD1
J gene: TRBJ1-1
V gene: TRBV4-2
clone size: few
CDR3 protein: CASSFRQGAEAFF
CDR3 DNA: TGTGCCAGCAGCTTCCGACAGGGGGCTGAAGCTTTCTTT

D gene: -
J gene: TRBJ2-7
V gene: TRBV13
clone size: -
CDR3 protein: CASSRRVSSEQYF
CDR3 DNA: TGTGCCAGCAGCCGGCGGGTCTCCTCCGAGCAGTACTTC

D gene: TRBD1
J gene: TRBJ1-5
V gene: TRBV27
clone size: -
CDR3 protein: CASSSRQGSYNQPQHF
CDR3 DNA: TGTGCCAGCAGTTCAAGACAGGGGTCCTACAATCAGCCCCAGCATTTT

D gene: TRBD1
J gene: TRBJ1-2
V gene: TRBV9
clone size: -
CDR3 protein: CASSASGQGSGYTF
CDR3 DNA: TGTGCCAGCAGCGCCTCGGGACAGGGGTCTGGCTACACCTTC

D gene: TRBD1
J gene: TRBJ2-5
V gene: TRBV5-1
clone size: -
CDR3 protein: CASSLGDRVEETQYF
CDR3 DNA: TGCGCCAGCAGCTTGGGGGACAGGGTAGAAGAGACCCAGTACTTC

D gene: -
J gene: TRBJ1-1
V gene: TRBV20-1
clone size: -
CDR3 protein: CSAQRGGEAFF
CDR3 DNA: TGCAGTGCCCAAAGGGGGGGTGAAGCTTTCTTT

D gene: -
J gene: TRBJ1-6
V gene: TRBV6-5
clone size: -
CDR3 protein: CASSYSSLQVNSPLHF
CDR3 DNA: TGTGCCAGCAGTTACTCGAGCTTGCAGGTTAATTCACCCCTCCACTTT

D gene: -
J gene: TRBJ1-2
V gene: TRBV28
clone size: -
CDR3 protein: CASSPSGGSGGYTF
CDR3 DNA: TGTGCCAGCAGCCCATCCGGGGGGTCTGGAGGCTACACCTTC

D gene: -
J gene: TRBJ1-1
V gene: TRBV4-2
clone size: -
CDR3 protein: CASSQDWRDTEAFF
CDR3 DNA: TGTGCCAGCAGCCAAGATTGGAGGGACACTGAAGCTTTCTTT

D gene: -
J gene: TRBJ2-3
V gene: TRBV29-1
clone size: -
CDR3 protein: CSVVRGGRTDTQYF
CDR3 DNA: TGCAGCGTTGTGCGGGGAGGTCGCACAGATACGCAGTATTTT

D gene: -
J gene: TRBJ2-1
V gene: TRBV12-3/TRBV12-4
clone size: -
CDR3 protein: CASSFKGSSQFF
CDR3 DNA: TGTGCCAGCAGTTTTAAGGGGTCTTCGCAGTTCTTC

D gene: TRBD1
J gene: TRBJ2-7
V gene: TRBV3-1/TRBV3-2
clone size: -
CDR3 protein: CASSLRQGYEQYF
CDR3 DNA: TGTGCCAGCAGCCTCAGACAGGGTTACGAGCAGTACTTC

D gene: -
J gene: TRBJ2-7
V gene: TRBV4-3
clone size: -
CDR3 protein: CASSQEIQVTSYEQYF
CDR3 DNA: TGCGCCAGCAGCCAAGAGATACAGGTCACCTCCTACGAGCAGTACTTC

D gene: -
J gene: TRBJ1-2
V gene: TRBV6-5
clone size: -
CDR3 protein: CASRIGQSVYTF
CDR3 DNA: TGTGCCAGCAGGATCGGACAGAGTGTCTACACCTTC

D gene: -
J gene: TRBJ1-5
V gene: TRBV27
clone size: -
CDR3 protein: CASSSLKGVGDQPQHF
CDR3 DNA: TGTGCCAGCAGTTCATTGAAGGGGGTCGGGGATCAGCCCCAGCATTTT

D gene: TRBD1
J gene: TRBJ1-1
V gene: TRBV19
clone size: -
CDR3 protein: CASSAALLTGTHTEAFF
CDR3 DNA: TGTGCCAGTAGTGCGGCCCTCCTGACAGGGACCCACACTGAAGCTTTCTTT

D gene: -
J gene: TRBJ1-1
V gene: TRBV28
clone size: -
CDR3 protein: CASIPSRSGNTEAFF
CDR3 DNA: TGTGCCAGCATCCCCTCCCGTAGCGGGAACACTGAAGCTTTCTTT

D gene: TRBD1
J gene: TRBJ1-5
V gene: TRBV7-9
clone size: -
CDR3 protein: CASSRGTGGQPQHF
CDR3 DNA: TGTGCCAGCAGCCGCGGGACAGGTGGCCAGCCCCAGCATTTT

D gene: TRBD2
J gene: TRBJ2-1
V gene: TRBV5-1
clone size: few
CDR3 protein: CASSFRVSGGTPLYNEQFF
CDR3 DNA: TGCGCCAGCAGCTTTCGGGTTAGCGGGGGCACTCCACTCTACAATGAGCAGTTCTTC

D gene: -
J gene: TRBJ1-2
V gene: TRBV6-5
clone size: -
CDR3 protein: CASSQKGFVSYTF
CDR3 DNA: TGTGCCAGCAGCCAGAAGGGGTTCGTGAGCTACACCTTC

D gene: TRBD1
J gene: TRBJ2-7
V gene: TRBV7-2
clone size: -
CDR3 protein: CASSPGDRGNYEQYF
CDR3 DNA: TGTGCCAGCAGTCCAGGGGACAGGGGTAACTACGAGCAGTACTTC

D gene: -
J gene: TRBJ1-2
V gene: TRBV30
clone size: -
CDR3 protein: CAWSANTHGYTF
CDR3 DNA: TGTGCCTGGAGTGCCAACACCCATGGCTACACCTTC

D gene: TRBD1
J gene: TRBJ1-1
V gene: TRBV5-1
clone size: -
CDR3 protein: CASSFGQGFTEAFF
CDR3 DNA: TGCGCCAGCAGCTTTGGACAGGGGTTCACTGAAGCTTTCTTT

D gene: -
J gene: TRBJ1-1
V gene: TRBV5-5
clone size: -
CDR3 protein: CASSLDTAEAFF
CDR3 DNA: TGTGCCAGCAGCTTGGATACAGCTGAAGCTTTCTTT

D gene: TRBD2
J gene: TRBJ2-3
V gene: TRBV9
clone size: -
CDR3 protein: CASSAGLAGNTDTQYF
CDR3 DNA: TGTGCCAGCAGCGCCGGACTAGCGGGAAACACAGATACGCAGTATTTT

D gene: TRBD2
J gene: TRBJ2-1
V gene: TRBV29-1
clone size: -
CDR3 protein: CSARLAGFHEQFF
CDR3 DNA: TGCAGCGCCCGACTAGCGGGTTTCCATGAGCAGTTCTTC

D gene: TRBD1
J gene: TRBJ1-2
V gene: TRBV15
clone size: -
CDR3 protein: CATSRERGGTGTINYGYTF
CDR3 DNA: TGTGCCACCAGCAGAGAGAGAGGGGGGACAGGGACGATTAACTATGGCTACACCTTC

D gene: TRBD1
J gene: TRBJ1-2
V gene: TRBV28
clone size: -
CDR3 protein: CASSSVDRDDGYTF
CDR3 DNA: TGTGCCAGCAGTTCCGTGGACAGGGATGATGGCTACACCTTC

D gene: TRBD2
J gene: TRBJ2-1
V gene: TRBV24-1
clone size: -
CDR3 protein: CATSDLRRGGTDEQFF
CDR3 DNA: TGTGCCACCAGTGATTTGCGGCGGGGGGGTACGGATGAGCAGTTCTTC

D gene: TRBD1
J gene: TRBJ1-1
V gene: TRBV13
clone size: -
CDR3 protein: CASSPKGQGNTEAFF
CDR3 DNA: TGTGCCAGCAGCCCGAAGGGACAGGGAAACACTGAAGCTTTCTTT

D gene: -
J gene: TRBJ1-2
V gene: TRBV28
clone size: -
CDR3 protein: CASSPTDLYGYTF
CDR3 DNA: TGTGCCAGCAGTCCGACAGATCTCTATGGCTACACCTTC